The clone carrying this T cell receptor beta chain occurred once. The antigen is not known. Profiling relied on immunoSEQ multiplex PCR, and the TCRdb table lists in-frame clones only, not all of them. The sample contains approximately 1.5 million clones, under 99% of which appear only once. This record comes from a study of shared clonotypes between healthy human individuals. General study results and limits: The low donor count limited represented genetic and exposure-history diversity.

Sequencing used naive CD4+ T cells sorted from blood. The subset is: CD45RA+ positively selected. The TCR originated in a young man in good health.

The DNA of the CDR3 is TGTGCCAGCAGCCAAGATTGGTGGAGGGGAGACAATGAGCAGTTCTTC. Protein product: CASSQDWWRGDNEQFF. V and J are TRBV14 and TRBJ2-1, with D possibly TRBD2 on 6 matching bases. CDR1 SGHDN and CDR2 FVKESK come from the germline V gene. With 0 bases removed from V and 5 bases from J, the gap between germline ends came to 14 bases. The CDR3 is 16 amino acids.